Shown below are 18 T cell receptor beta chains from a single sample sequenced in a study of cytomegalovirus exposure and HLA in healthy donors. The study ran its PCR with 60 Vbeta and 13 Jbeta primers. The data were produced by immunoSEQ multiplex PCR, yet TCRdb's version contains in-frame clones alone and is incomplete. This table has about 190,000 clones, approximately 80% appearing once. Sequencing input: PBMCs. These receptors all stem from a woman in her 50s in good health and CMV-seropositive.

V and J are TRBV5-1 and TRBJ2-7, with TRBD2 as a possible D gene (6 bases). The CDR3 is 15 amino acids. V was pared by 4 bases and J by 2 bases, with 16 bases between. Germline CDR1 reads SGHRS; CDR2 reads YFSETQ. The CDR3 protein is CASSPGGDMPYEQYF. The CDR3 nucleotides read TGCGCCAGCAGCCCCGGAGGGGATATGCCCTACGAGCAGTACTTC.

The table lists this clone with a count of one. This chain uses TRBV19 with TRBJ1-5, with TRBD1 matching 7 bases. The CDR3 sequence is 13 residues long. The J segment lost 5 bases and the V segment lost 5 bases, leaving 3 bases of the junction unmatched. Per germline, CDR1 LNHDA and CDR2 SQIVND (reference sequence). CDR3 in DNA: TGTGCCAGTAGTGGCACAGGGGATCAGCCCCAGCATTTT. Protein product: CASSGTGDQPQHF.

This chain uses TRBV30 with TRBJ2-2, with D possibly TRBD2 on 7 matching bases. V gave up 4 bases and J gave up 1 base, with 13 bases separating them. Germline values: CDR1 GTSNPN, CDR2 SVGIG (reference sequence). The CDR3 has 15 amino acids. CDR3 in amino acids: CAWNTGGLNTGELFF. CDR3 in DNA: TGTGCCTGGAATACGGGGGGCCTGAACACCGGGGAGCTGTTTTTT.

The V and J genes are TRBV19 and TRBJ1-1; D uncertain. The CDR3 runs 12 residues. The V end lost 6 bases, the J end lost 7 bases, and 12 bases lay between the germline ends. Germline V lookup: CDR1 LNHDA, CDR2 SQIVND (reference sequence). The CDR3 reads CASSWSGYEAFF. In nucleotides, the CDR3 is TGTGCCAGTAGCTGGTCGGGGTATGAAGCTTTCTTT.

This clone was detected a few times. The J gene is TRBJ1-5, the V gene TRBV2; D uncertain. Germline loops: CDR1 SNHLY, CDR2 FYNNEI. Trimming left V 6 bases short and J 4 bases short, with 7 bases between. The CDR3 has 12 residues. CDR3 loop: CASRRSNQPQHF. In nucleotides, the CDR3 is TGTGCCAGCAGGAGGAGTAATCAGCCCCAGCATTTT.

The CDR3 DNA sequence: TGTGCCTGGAGTGTTGGCTTCACCGGGGAGCTGTTTTTT. Its translation: CAWSVGFTGELFF. This chain uses TRBV30 with TRBJ2-2; D gene unclear. V was pared by 0 bases and J by 4 bases, with 6 bases between. Germline V gene data show CDR1 as GTSNPN and CDR2 as SVGIG (reference sequence). This CDR3 is built from 13 residues.

The chain has TRBV11-2 and TRBJ2-3, with D perhaps TRBD1 (5 bases). V was clipped by 5 bases and J by 3 bases, with 15 bases between them. The germline V gene has CDR1 SGHAT and CDR2 FQNNGV. The CDR3 loop spans 15 amino acids. As DNA, the CDR3 is TGTGCCAGCAGCCCCGAAGGGGCGGTTACAGATACGCAGTATTTT. Translated, it gives CASSPEGAVTDTQYF.

This clone occurred a few times. V usage is TRBV5-6 and J usage is TRBJ1-4; no firm D call. The CDR3 is 15 residues long. The V gene's germline CDR1 is SGHDT and CDR2 YYEEEE. Trimming took off 3 bases at V and 5 bases at J, with 14 bases between the two ends. The CDR3 reads CASSSPGGGNEKLFF. The DNA of the CDR3 is TGTGCCAGCAGCTCACCGGGAGGAGGAAATGAAAAACTGTTTTTT.

The rearrangement uses TRBV7-2 and TRBJ2-2; 9 bases fit TRBD1. CDR3 size: 14 residues. Germline trimming cut 6 bases from V and 4 bases from J; bases unmatched to any gene: 3. Per germline, CDR1 SGHTA and CDR2 FQGNSA. This CDR3 is CASSKQGATGELFF. The CDR3 DNA is TGTGCCAGCAGTAAACAGGGGGCCACCGGGGAGCTGTTTTTT.

This clone occurred once. This chain links TRBV7-3 with TRBJ2-2, with D perhaps TRBD1 (6 bases). Germline V gene lookup returns CDR1 SGHTA and CDR2 FQGTGA. Trimming left V 2 bases short and J 5 bases short, with 12 bases between. CDR3 length: 15 residues. The CDR3 bases are TGTGCCAGCAGCTTAGGCGGGCAGGGGACCGGGGAGCTGTTTTTT. Translated, it gives CASSLGGQGTGELFF.

The chain is built from TRBV7-6 and TRBJ2-3; D not resolved. The CDR3 runs to 15 residues. V was shortened by 4 bases and J by 2 bases, with 13 bases between the two germline ends. The V gene's germline CDR1 is SGHVS and CDR2 FNYEAQ. CDR3 bases: TGTGCCAGCAGCTCTCTGGGTGGAGCCACAGATACGCAGTATTTT. The encoded protein is CASSSLGGATDTQYF. The whole variable domain, filled in from reference TRBV7-6 and TRBJ2-3, reads GAGVSQSPRYKVTKRGQDVALRCDPISGHVSLYWYRQALGQGPEFLTYFNYEAQQDKSGLPNDRFSAERPEGSISTLTIQRTEQRDSAMYRCASSSLGGATDTQYFGPGTRLTVL.

In this sample, this clone turned up a few times. Within the sample, other DNA sequences also encode this same CDR3. The chain links TRBV5-8 to TRBJ2-2; D unresolved. V lost 3 bases to trimming and J lost 7 bases, with 10 bases between them. Germline CDR1 reads SGHTS; CDR2 reads YDEGEE. The CDR3 runs to 13 residues. CDR3: CASSSTANGELFF. The CDR3 region has the DNA TGTGCCAGCAGCTCTACTGCAAACGGGGAGCTGTTTTTT.

V gene TRBV9 combines with J gene TRBJ1-2, with TRBD1 matching 9 bases. CDR3 length: 16 amino acids. The germline V gene has CDR1 SGDLS and CDR2 YYNGEE. V was clipped by 4 bases and J by 0 bases; unmatched bases: 7. CDR3 protein: CASSTGDRAANYGYTF. CDR3 bases: TGTGCCAGCAGCACCGGGGACAGGGCAGCTAACTATGGCTACACCTTC. The complete variable domain, with remaining parts taken from reference TRBV9 and TRBJ1-2, reads DSGVTQTPKHLITATGQRVTLRCSPRSGDLSVYWYQQSLDQGLQFLIQYYNGEERAKGNILERFSAQQFPDLHSELNLSSLELGDSALYFCASSTGDRAANYGYTFGSGTRLTVV.

The chain is built from TRBV9 and TRBJ1-5, with a possible D match to TRBD1 (5 bases). V shed 3 bases and J shed 9 bases, with 25 bases lying between them. The CDR3 is made up of 17 amino acids. Germline CDR1 is SGDLS and CDR2 is YYNGEE. CDR3 in DNA: TGTGCCAGCAGCGCATCCCCGTCCGGACACCCATCCACGCCCCAGCATTTT. Translated: CASSASPSGHPSTPQHF.

The chain is built from TRBV4-1 and TRBJ2-3; 9 positions match TRBD2. V gave up 2 bases and J gave up 2 bases; unmatched junction bases: 2. The CDR3 loop spans 15 amino acids. The germline gives CDR1 MGHRA, CDR2 YSYEKL. The CDR3 DNA is TGCGCCAGCAGCCAATTAGCGGGGGTCACAGATACGCAGTATTTT. Amino acids: CASSQLAGVTDTQYF.

This clone was seen a few times. The J gene is TRBJ2-3, the V gene TRBV7-2; TRBD2 matches at 14 bases. Looked up from germline, CDR1 is SGHTA and CDR2 is FQGNSA. Trimming removed 4 bases from V and 5 bases from J; junction bases left unmatched: 5. This CDR3 has 16 amino acids. The CDR3 nucleotides read TGTGCCAGCAGCTCGGGACTAGCGGGGGAGGAAGATACGCAGTATTTT. Translated, it gives CASSSGLAGEEDTQYF.

The rearrangement joins TRBV6-1 to TRBJ1-2; the D gene is possibly TRBD1 (5 bases). In germline, CDR1 is MNHNS, CDR2 SASEGT. Trimming pared 6 bases from V and 0 bases from J, leaving 11 bases between. This CDR3 has 14 amino acids. The CDR3: CASSTGPANYGYTF. For the CDR3, the DNA is TGTGCCAGCAGCACAGGACCAGCTAACTATGGCTACACCTTC.

The CDR3 coding sequence is TGTGCCAGCAGCCAAGATGTGGGGCGGATCGGGGGGGCCCCAGATACGCAGTATTTT. Translation gives CASSQDVGRIGGAPDTQYF. The rearrangement uses TRBV4-2 and TRBJ2-3; 8 bases are a match to TRBD2. The germline CDR1 and CDR2 sequences are LGHNA and YNFKEQ. V shed 0 bases, J shed 4 bases, and the junction held 15 bases outside the gene matches. The CDR3 length is 19 residues.